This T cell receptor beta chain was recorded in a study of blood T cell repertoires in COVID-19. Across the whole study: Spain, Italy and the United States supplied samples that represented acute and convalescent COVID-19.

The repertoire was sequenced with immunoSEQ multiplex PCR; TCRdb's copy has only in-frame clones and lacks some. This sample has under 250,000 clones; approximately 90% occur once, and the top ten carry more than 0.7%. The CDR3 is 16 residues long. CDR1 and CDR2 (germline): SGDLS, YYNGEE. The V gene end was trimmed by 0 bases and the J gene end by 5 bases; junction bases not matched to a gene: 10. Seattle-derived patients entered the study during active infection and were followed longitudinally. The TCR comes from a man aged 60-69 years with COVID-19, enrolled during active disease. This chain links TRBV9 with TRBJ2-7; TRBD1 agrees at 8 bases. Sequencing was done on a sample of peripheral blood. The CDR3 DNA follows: TGTGCCAGCAGCGTAGACGGACAGGGACACTACGACGAGCAGTACTTC. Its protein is CASSVDGQGHYDEQYF.